One and the same sample provided the 5 T cell receptor beta chains below, sequenced in a study of cytomegalovirus exposure and HLA in healthy donors. PCR used 60 Vbeta primers and 13 Jbeta primers. Produced via immunoSEQ multiplex PCR; TCRdb's table is partial and in-frame only. The table lists 50,000 to 70,000 clones. Sample: PBMCs. Receptors originate from a woman aged 18 to 35 in good health and CMV-seronegative.

J is TRBJ2-1 and V is TRBV6-5; maybe TRBD1 (5 bases). Germline values: CDR1 MNHEY, CDR2 SVGAGI. CDR3 length equals 15 residues. Trimming took 0 bases from V and 3 from J, leaving 9 bases between them. The chain's CDR3 is CASSYSSGNYNEQFF. CDR3 bases: TGTGCCAGCAGTTACTCTTCAGGGAACTACAATGAGCAGTTCTTC.

The genes are TRBV6-5 and TRBJ2-1; the D gene is possibly TRBD2 (6 bases). V shed 5 bases and J shed 2 bases, with 13 bases lying between them. CDR3 length: 15 residues. Germline CDR1 is MNHEY and CDR2 is SVGAGI. CDR3 nucleotide sequence: TGTGCCAGCAGTCTCCTGGGGGGTGCCTACAATGAGCAGTTCTTC. Its protein product is CASSLLGGAYNEQFF.

The V call is TRBV4-1, the J call TRBJ1-3, with no clear D. The CDR3 has 13 amino acids. CDR1 and CDR2 (germline): MGHRA, YSYEKL. V was shortened by 5 bases and J by 4 bases, with 9 bases between the two germline ends. CDR3 in DNA: TGCGCCAGCAGCGGCCCGAACGGAAACACCATATATTTT. This encodes CASSGPNGNTIYF.

J is TRBJ1-2 and V is TRBV6-1; possible D gene TRBD1, 6 bases. V was cut by 0 bases and J by 7 bases, with 15 bases left in between. This CDR3 comprises 15 residues. Per germline, CDR1 MNHNS and CDR2 SASEGT. The CDR3 is CASSEAPTGGSGYTF. As DNA, the CDR3 is TGTGCCAGCAGTGAAGCCCCGACAGGAGGTAGTGGCTACACCTTC.

The rearrangement joins TRBV9 to TRBJ2-7; tentative D call: TRBD2 (7 bases). V lost 0 bases, J lost 6 bases, and 19 bases lay in between. The CDR3 is made up of 16 amino acids. In germline, CDR1 is SGDLS, CDR2 YYNGEE. CDR3 in amino acids: CASSVALFGGHGEQYF. The DNA of the CDR3 is TGTGCCAGCAGCGTAGCTCTCTTCGGGGGGCACGGCGAGCAGTACTTC.